This T cell receptor (beta chain) appears in the sequencing data of a study of prognosis after radiotherapy for stage I lung cancer. Notes on the study in general: The authors reported that TRBV and TRBJ gene usage differed between patients with and without metastases. Medians of about 10,000 versus 6,900 showed unique TCR clone counts falling after stereotactic body radiation therapy.

This clonotype was observed many times. What it binds is unknown. Two rounds of multiplex PCR amplified TCR beta CDR3 from genomic DNA. With primers specific to each TRBV and TRBJ gene, the first-round PCR was performed. MiXCR was run by TCRdb on the multiplex PCR reads, yielding one entry per CDR3 protein. Of about 51,000 distinct CDR3 sequences in the sample, around a third were seen once. Assessment by CT and PET/CT found all patients node-negative, and none had prior chemotherapy, radiotherapy or other malignancies. Blood was drawn (about 6 milliliters of peripheral blood) at each of two time points. Looked up from germline, CDR1 is LGHNA and CDR2 is YNFKEQ. Trimming took 1 base from V and 1 from J, leaving 7 bases between them. CDR3 length: 14 amino acids.

The V and J genes are TRBV4-2 and TRBJ1-1; D not certain. The TCR originated in a donor over 45 with non-small cell lung cancer. The sample consisted of PBMCs, taken before or after stereotactic body radiation therapy (not recorded which). DNA for the CDR3: TGTGCCAGCAGCCAAGTCCAGGAGAACACTGAAGCTTTCTTT. It translates to CASSQVQENTEAFF.